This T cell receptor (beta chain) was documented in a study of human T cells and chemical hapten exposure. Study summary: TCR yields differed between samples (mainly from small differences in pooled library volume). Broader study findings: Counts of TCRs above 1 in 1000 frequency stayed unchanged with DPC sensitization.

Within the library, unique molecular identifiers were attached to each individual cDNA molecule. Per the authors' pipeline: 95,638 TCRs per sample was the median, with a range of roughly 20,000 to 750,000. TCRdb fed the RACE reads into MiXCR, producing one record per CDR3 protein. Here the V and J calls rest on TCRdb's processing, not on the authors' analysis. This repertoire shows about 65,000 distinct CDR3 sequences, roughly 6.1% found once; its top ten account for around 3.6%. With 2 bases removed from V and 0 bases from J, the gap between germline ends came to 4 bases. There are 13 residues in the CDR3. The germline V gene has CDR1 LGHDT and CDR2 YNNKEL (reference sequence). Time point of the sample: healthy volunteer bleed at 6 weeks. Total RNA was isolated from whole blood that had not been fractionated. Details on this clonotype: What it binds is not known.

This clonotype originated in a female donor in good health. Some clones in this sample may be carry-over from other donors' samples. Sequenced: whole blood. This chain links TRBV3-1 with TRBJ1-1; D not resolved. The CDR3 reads CASSQYMNTEAFF. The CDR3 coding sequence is TGTGCCAGCAGCCAATACATGAACACTGAAGCTTTCTTT.